This T cell receptor (beta chain) was captured in a study of T cell responses to AZD1222 COVID-19 vaccine. Study outcomes and limitations: Unmutated variant regions are reportedly targeted by nearly half of spike-specific TCRs. Sampling that yielded the repertoires occurred only after the peak T cell response.

Comment on this clone: The antigen is not known.

The CDR3 runs 13 residues. V dropped 4 bases and J dropped 6 bases, with 13 bases sitting between them. The V gene's germline CDR1 is SGHRS and CDR2 YFSETQ. The method was immunoSEQ multiplex PCR; TCRdb's version includes in-frame clones alone and lacks a portion of them. This sample has around 120,000 clones, with around 88% found just once. The genes are TRBV5-1 and TRBJ1-2; the D gene is possibly TRBD1 (6 bases). The sequenced sample was peripheral blood, obtained on day 0 of AZD1222 vaccination. This TCR was sampled from an adult in good health. The CDR3, as DNA: TGCGCCAGCAGCACACAGGGTGGGGATGGCTACACCTTC. Protein product: CASSTQGGDGYTF.